The 2 T cell receptor beta chains in this list originate from one sample, sequenced in a study of T-cell memory formation after mild COVID-19. Via MiXCR, TCRdb re-called the 5' RACE reads, giving one row per CDR3 protein. This sample carries some 320,000 distinct CDR3 sequences, more than 15% of them seen once, and the ten largest clones take approximately 20%. Source material: PBMCs or a T cell subset sorted from them (not recorded which). All receptors come from a man between 18 and 29 years old who had mild COVID-19 (a few samples of this study predate the infection). Cell type and time point are not known.

This clonotype was counted at least ten times. The chain links TRBV6-4 to TRBJ2-1, with a possible D match to TRBD2 (5 bases). CDR3 length equals 13 residues. In germline, CDR1 is MRHNA, CDR2 SNTAGT. V was clipped by 8 bases and J by 2 bases, with 10 bases between them. CDR3 DNA: TGTGCCAGCTCGACTAACCCCTACAATGAGCAGTTCTTC. Protein: CASSTNPYNEQFF.

This chain uses TRBV2 with TRBJ2-7, with D uncertain. Germline-derived CDR1 and CDR2 are SNHLY and FYNNEI. CDR3 length: 13 residues. With 2 bases removed from V and 7 bases from J, the gap between germline ends came to 12 bases. The CDR3 protein is CASSESLGIEQYV. CDR3 in DNA: TGTGCCAGCAGTGAATCTCTGGGTATTGAGCAGTACGTC.